This T cell receptor (beta chain) was profiled in a study of T cells in Graves' hyperthyroidism and ophthalmopathy (dated by TCRdb to the late 2010s). About the investigation overall: Peripheral blood was sampled at the time of initial diagnosis, prior to any treatment. To identify TCR V-J signatures that set the groups apart, the researchers used a discovery cohort of 100 or so patients, made up of 40 to 45 with Graves' ophthalmopathy and around 58 with stable Graves' hyperthyroidism. The paper describes TCR Vbeta CDR3 sequencing of about 140 peripheral blood samples, made up of around 41 ophthalmopathy patients, some 76 hyperthyroidism patients and 17 progressor patients. Prospective prediction of ophthalmopathy was tested in an independent validation cohort consisting of some 18 hyperthyroidism patients and more than 15 patients who later progressed to ophthalmopathy. The 75 to 100 discovery patients were randomly split 7:3 into training and test sets. Following sampling, methimazole starting at 30 mg daily was given to hyperthyroidism patients, and high-dose intravenous methylprednisolone was given to ophthalmopathy patients. In addition, the study compared T-cell repertoires in thyroid tissue and in blood from about 6 Graves' hyperthyroidism patients.

CDR1 MDHEN and CDR2 SYDVKM were looked up in the germline V gene. The CDR3 holds 14 amino acids from the cysteine to the phenylalanine. The only DNA kept is the CDR3, 42 bases in frame from the first base. Germline trimming amounts to 4 bases on V and 5 bases on J, with 1 as the count of junction bases outside the gene matches. This clonotype was seen at least ten times. Its antigen is currently not known. No base-level quality is on record; no much larger clone is a single base apart. Hyperthyroidism patients were newly diagnosed, had a disease duration of under 2 months, and were aged 18 to 65 years. The study excluded patients with uncontrolled infections, other autoimmune diseases, pregnancy or lactation. Diagnoses were based on clinical symptoms, serum thyroxine and TRAb, thyroid ultrasound and orbital computed tomography. Blood from progressor patients was drawn when they were first diagnosed with hyperthyroidism, before any ophthalmopathy symptoms appeared. PBMCs were isolated from about 9.1 ml of fresh peripheral blood by Ficoll-Paque density gradient centrifugation. Patients classed as progressors first received a Graves' hyperthyroidism diagnosis and then went on to develop ophthalmopathy during follow-up. Total RNA was extracted using Trizol reagent, and RNA quality was assessed on an Agilent 2100 Bioanalyzer.

Here is what the overall study found, with its caveats: Most expanded thyroid clonotypes (frequency above 0.001) were also found in blood, which suggests that blood repertoires may mirror thyroid immune responses. In validation, progression to ophthalmopathy was predicted by the model with around 71% sensitivity and 72.22% specificity, a median of approximately 6.5 months before onset. In cross-validation, a model built on a 13 V-J signature told ophthalmopathy apart from stable hyperthyroidism with just under 90% sensitivity and roughly 81% specificity, and in testing the same model reached 80%/75%. Sample size was not statistically predetermined, and blinding of investigators to group allocation was not performed.

TCR beta CDR3 regions were amplified from RNA transcripts. The first round of RT-PCR for the TCR CDR3 was performed with the HTBI primer set and the Qiagen OneStep RT-PCR kit. Libraries were constructed in a second round of multiplex PCR, after which size selection and purification were carried out. The libraries were sequenced on an Illumina HiSeq2000 using paired-end 100 bp reads. In the source study's methods: SOAPnuke was used to process the raw data, with reads discarded if the reads contained adapters or uncalled bases, had a mean Phred below 15, or lacked an exact constant-primer or identifier match. COPE v1.2.5 was used to merge the high-quality paired reads, and each unique nucleotide sequence was defined as a clonotype. Clonotypes were aligned to IMGT TRBV, TRBD and TRBJ reference segments using MiTCR v1.1. Only V-J combinations with frequency above 0.0001, covering approximately 99% of repertoires, were analysed. The TCS score was defined as the ratio of F50 (clonal expansion) to E x V (chaos), calculated using BLOSUM62-based TCRdist between CDR3 peptides within each V-J. Welch's t-statistics and random forest reduced just over 500 V-J features to roughly 13, which were used in a naive Bayes classifier (R e1071). Starting from the raw public reads, TCRdb applied fastp trimming at Q25, assembled clones with MiXCR and retained in-frame beta chains. Every distinct CDR3 protein forms one entry, paired with its most common genes and DNA. For this entry, the V and J calls and clone size follow TCRdb and not the study's own pipeline. Across this sample there are under 450,000 distinct CDR3 sequences, with roughly 12% seen only once. Jointly, the top ten make up less than 25% of the sample.

The chain is made from TRBV28 and TRBJ1-5, with 11 middle bases fitting TRBD1. The sequencing input was blood. This clonotype was sampled from a man aged 25-40 years with Graves' hyperthyroidism that later progressed to Graves' ophthalmopathy. CDR3 reads: CASSSGQGDQPQHF. The DNA sequence follows: TGTGCCAGCAGTTCGGGACAGGGGGATCAGCCCCAGCATTTT.